The following is a TCR beta chain sequence with its context. This sample was taken from a study of blood T cell repertoires in COVID-19. Study context: From T cells, B-cell-depleted T cells, or PBMCs came the material, which was cDNA or gDNA.

The germline V gene has CDR1 KGHSH and CDR2 LQKENI. The V segment lost 6 bases and the J segment 0 bases; nucleotides outside the gene matches: 7. The length of the CDR3 is 18 residues. Data came from immunoSEQ multiplex PCR; TCRdb stores just in-frame clones and leaves some out. The sample contains about 200,000 clones, roughly 88% of which appear only once. The chain uses TRBV18 and TRBJ2-2; 13 bases line up with TRBD2. Specimen: peripheral blood. The sequence was obtained from a woman aged 40 to 50 who had recovered from COVID-19. For the CDR3, the DNA is TGTGCCAGCTCCAGGACTAGCGGGAGCAACGCGAACACCGGGGAGCTGTTTTTT. Amino acid sequence: CASSRTSGSNANTGELFF.